Included here is one T cell receptor (beta chain) sequence, with context. The antigen is unknown. The sample is drawn from a study of T cell responses to AZD1222 COVID-19 vaccine. Overall study context: Pooling of second doses given at about 4 or about 12 weeks was done. Study results and caveats: Females outnumbered males among donors, who were mostly white British; clonal diversity was possibly underestimated. Without day 14 samples, only post-peak T cell repertoires were studied. Nearly half of spike-specific TCRs reportedly go after variant regions that carry no mutations.

CDR3 length: 12 amino acids. Deletions cut 3 bases from V and 7 bases from J, with 9 bases between. Generated by immunoSEQ multiplex PCR, the TCRdb table keeps only in-frame clones and is missing some. The profile shows more than 150,000 clones, roughly 94% of them singletons. V is TRBV12-3 or TRBV12-4 and J is TRBJ1-2; the D is unclear. Sequenced material: peripheral blood, taken on day 0 of AZD1222 vaccination. This receptor was obtained from an adult in good health. CDR3 in DNA: TGTGCCAGCAGTTTCCCCAATCTTGGCTACACCTTC. Translation: CASSFPNLGYTF.